This T cell receptor beta chain is drawn from a study of T-cell reconstitution after alpha-beta-depleted transplantation in children. Findings and limits, study-wide: After transplant, high TCRbeta diversity at day 60 in some patients arose from surviving recipient T cells and thymic progenitors. T-cell counts and diversity at one year following transplant were attributed mainly to newly produced T cells.

Details on this clonotype: Its target is unknown.

It was with unique molecular identifiers that the TCRbeta library was prepared. In TCRdb, the PCR reads were re-called with MiXCR into one record per CDR3 protein. This table holds about 580,000 distinct CDR3 sequences, around 23% found once. Sequences were derived from PBMCs, mostly from graft donor cells, sampled 360 days after TCRalphabeta/CD19-depleted stem cell transplant. The sequence was collected from a boy under three years old who had a stem cell transplant for acute myeloid leukemia, so the T cells may come from the graft donor.

The CDR3: CSASPSHEQFF. CDR3 DNA sequence: TGCAGTGCTAGTCCTAGCCATGAGCAGTTCTTC. The gene calls are TRBV20-1 and TRBJ2-1; perhaps TRBD2 as D (5 bases). The CDR3 covers 11 residues. V shed 3 bases and J shed 8 bases, with 8 bases lying between them. The germline V gene encodes CDR1 DFQATT and CDR2 SNEGSKA (reference sequence).